The TCR beta chain described here comes from a study of blood T cell repertoires in COVID-19. Study-wide background: For recovered donors of Cohort 3, there were two negative PCRs, clearance, or symptom resolution. Donors in the United States, Italy and Spain gave samples during acute or convalescent COVID-19.

Germline lookup yields CDR1 SGHTA and CDR2 FQGNSA. V shed 0 bases and J shed 7 bases, with 10 bases lying between them. This CDR3 comprises 15 residues. Some clones are missing from TCRdb's copy, which holds only in-frame ones; the method was immunoSEQ multiplex PCR. The repertoire holds more than 300,000 clones, roughly 86% seen once, with roughly 1.9% in the top ten. Study members were between roughly 18 and 89 years old and lived in some 26 US regions. Participants reported their clinical history, and cohort assignment relied on those reports. The sequencing input was PBMCs or T cells enriched from blood (not recorded which). This chain links TRBV7-2 with TRBJ1-6, with a tentative D call TRBD1 (5 bases). The receptor's source is a man in his forties or fifties in a cohort exposed to, infected with or recovered from COVID-19 (not recorded which). The CDR3 region is CASSLAPGRNSPLHF. In nucleotides, the CDR3 is TGTGCCAGCAGCTTAGCCCCAGGGAGGAATTCACCCCTCCACTTT.